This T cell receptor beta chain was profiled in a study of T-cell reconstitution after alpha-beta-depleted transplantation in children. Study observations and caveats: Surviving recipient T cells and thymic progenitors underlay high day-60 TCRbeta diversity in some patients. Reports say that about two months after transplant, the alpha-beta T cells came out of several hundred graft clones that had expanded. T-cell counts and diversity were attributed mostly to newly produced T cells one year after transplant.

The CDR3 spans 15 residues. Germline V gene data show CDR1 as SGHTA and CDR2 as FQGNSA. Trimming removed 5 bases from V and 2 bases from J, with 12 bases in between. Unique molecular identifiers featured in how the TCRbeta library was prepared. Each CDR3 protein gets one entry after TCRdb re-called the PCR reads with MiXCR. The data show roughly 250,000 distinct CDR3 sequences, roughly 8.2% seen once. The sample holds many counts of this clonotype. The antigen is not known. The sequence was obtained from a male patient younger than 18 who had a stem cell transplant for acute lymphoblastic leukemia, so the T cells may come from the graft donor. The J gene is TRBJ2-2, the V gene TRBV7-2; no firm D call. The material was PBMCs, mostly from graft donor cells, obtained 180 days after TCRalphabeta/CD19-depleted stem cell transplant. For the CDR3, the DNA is TGTGCCAGCAGCCAATTCACAGCAAACACCGGGGAGCTGTTTTTT. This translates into CASSQFTANTGELFF.